A selection of T cell receptor beta chains follows, all from one sample in a study of beta chain features in type 1 diabetes. TCRdb's table, derived via immunoSEQ multiplex PCR, lists solely in-frame clones and lacks some. The sample comprises tens of thousands of clones, 55% to 70% of which are singletons, and roughly 2% rests with the top ten. Sequencing used Tregs from blood. The receptor source for this set is a woman in her thirties in good health. Both conserved end residues are part of each CDR3. Fields, in order: J gene, V gene, CDR3 length, CDR3 protein.

>TRBJ2-2|TRBV29-1|15
CSATLIAGGTGELFF
>TRBJ1-5|TRBV28|16
CASSLFPGQGGQPQHF
>TRBJ2-1|TRBV4-1|17
CASSQDWGLAGVNEQFF
>TRBJ2-5|TRBV12-5|20
CASGLVLSSGRFGRPETQYF
>TRBJ2-1|TRBV27|18
CASSLSALPGLSYNEQFF
>TRBJ2-7|TRBV27|18
CASSLYGLAGGSSYEQYF
>TRBJ1-1|TRBV7-9|14
CASSNRRVGTEAFF
>TRBJ2-1|TRBV7-2|11
CASSLLQVQFF
>TRBJ2-3|TRBV9|16
CASSVGVDPSTDTQYF
>TRBJ2-5|TRBV5-4|15
CASSSRWGLQETQYF
>TRBJ2-2|TRBV7-2|13
CASSLEAVGELFF
>TRBJ2-3|TRBV30|11
CAWRRGDTQYF
>TRBJ2-1|TRBV7-8|19
CASSLPTLRSSSGSYEQFF
>TRBJ2-3|TRBV7-2|13
CASSLDPRTDSYF
>TRBJ2-2|TRBV27|14
CASTDRGRTGELFF
>TRBJ2-4|TRBV9|14
CASSPRGRQNIQYF
>TRBJ2-1|TRBV7-3|12
CASSPRRGEQFF
>TRBJ2-2|TRBV7-2|16
CASTRATGGYTGELFF
>TRBJ2-2|TRBV5-1|17
CASSLGTGGIFTGELFF
>TRBJ2-1|TRBV15|16
CATSRKTGFNYNEQFF
>TRBJ1-4|TRBV29-1|13
CSVAGQGGEKLFF
>TRBJ2-1|TRBV11-3|13
CASSLARYNEQFF
>TRBJ1-1|TRBV7-2|15
CASSLLGTGNTEAFF
>TRBJ2-1|TRBV18|15
CASSRRTGAGNEQFF
>TRBJ2-7|TRBV7-9|14
CASSLGLAGYEQYF
>.|TRBV27|12
CASRQGPYEQYF
>.|TRBV19|15
CASSKRTGEAYEQYF
>TRBJ2-7|TRBV27|16
CASSLSPRTGHYEQYF
>TRBJ1-5|TRBV18|13
CASSPSESPLQHF
>TRBJ2-3|TRBV5-1|17
CASSLGLAGGSTDTQYF
>TRBJ1-5|TRBV4-2|16
CASSYGQGRRNQPQHF
>TRBJ2-3|TRBV6-1|14
CASSLAGERDTQYF
>TRBJ2-2|TRBV18|16
CASSPWRGRETGELFF
>TRBJ1-1|TRBV2|13
CASSARTGLKAFF
>TRBJ2-1|TRBV27|15
CASSSGRDPWDEQFF
>TRBJ2-1|TRBV5-4|14
CASSLGRGYNEQFF
>TRBJ2-2|TRBV7-2|16
CASSFTSGRNTGELFF
>TRBJ2-7|TRBV7-2|14
CASSFLAVPYEQYF
>TRBJ2-1|TRBV7-3|14
CASSAGVGYNEQFF
>TRBJ2-3|TRBV19|16
CASSIYRGSSTDTQYF
>TRBJ2-3|TRBV28|14
CASSFGGTADTQYF
>TRBJ2-5|TRBV7-9|14
CASNVVGRGETQYF
>TRBJ2-3|TRBV28|13
CASSLSGVDTQYF
>TRBJ2-1|TRBV29-1|19
CSVEDVASGRSIYYNEQFF
>TRBJ2-2|TRBV7-9|17
CASSLFILADNTGELFF
>TRBJ2-1|TRBV18|19
CASSPWTGSSANPYNEQFF
>TRBJ2-1|TRBV18|14
CASSPVRDGSEQFF
>TRBJ2-3|TRBV11-2|14
CASSFRDSLDTQYF
>TRBJ2-1|TRBV7-8|14
CASSLSGPYNEQFF
>TRBJ2-2|TRBV19|15
CASSPSGDNTGELFF
>TRBJ2-3|TRBV11-3|14
CASSLDSRTDTQYF
>TRBJ2-1|TRBV5-1|16
CASRPVAGPIYNEQFF